These 14 T cell receptor beta chains were sequenced from one sample in a study of graft-versus-host responses after intestinal transplantation. Assay: immunoSEQ multiplex PCR; the TCRdb copy retains only in-frame clones and omits some. This sample has approximately 130,000 clones, with around nine tenths found just once. These receptors' antigens are unknown. The sequencing used unstimulated CD4+ T cells sorted from spleen or lymph node cells, collected before intestinal transplant. The receptors come from a human donor who received an intestinal transplant.

This clone was observed once. The chain uses TRBV27 and TRBJ1-6; maybe TRBD1 (6 bases). This CDR3 has 17 residues. V was shortened by 2 bases and J by 0 bases, with 11 bases between the two germline ends. Germline values: CDR1 MNHEY, CDR2 SMNVEV (reference sequence). CDR3 in amino acids: CASSLQQGSSYNSPLHF. Written as DNA, the CDR3 is TGTGCCAGCAGTTTACAACAGGGAAGCTCCTATAATTCACCCCTCCACTTT.

The chain joins TRBV5-4 to TRBJ1-1; TRBD1 matches 11 bases. Germline CDR1 is SGHNT and CDR2 is YYREEE (reference sequence). The V segment lost 0 bases and the J segment 5 bases; nucleotides outside the gene matches: 6. The CDR3 runs 16 residues. CDR3 nucleotide sequence: TGTGCCAGCAGCTTGGGGACAGGGGGCGCGATGACTGAAGCTTTCTTT. This encodes CASSLGTGGAMTEAFF.

This clone was observed once. This chain joins TRBV7-6 and TRBJ2-5; 7 bases agree with TRBD2. The CDR3 is 16 residues long. The ends lost 5 bases at V and 4 bases at J; junction bases unmatched: 13. From germline, CDR1 is SGHVS and CDR2 FNYEAQ. The CDR3 is CASSLDKTSYRETQYF. CDR3 nucleotide sequence: TGTGCCAGCAGCCTCGACAAGACTAGCTACCGAGAGACCCAGTACTTC.

This chain connects TRBV7-9 to TRBJ1-4, with D possibly matching TRBD1 (6 bases). Germline V lookup: CDR1 SEHNR, CDR2 FQNEAQ (reference sequence). Trimming left V 5 bases short and J 3 bases short, with 16 bases between. The CDR3 spans 16 residues. CDR3 in amino acids: CASSGSRGWANEKLFF. The CDR3 coding sequence is TGTGCCAGCAGCGGAAGCAGGGGTTGGGCTAATGAAAAACTGTTTTTT.

The chain combines TRBV5-5 with TRBJ1-3; perhaps TRBD1 as D (6 bases). Germline assignment: CDR1 SGHKS and CDR2 YYEKEE (reference sequence). Trimming took 0 bases from V and 4 from J, leaving 11 bases between them. The CDR3 contains 15 residues. In DNA form, the CDR3 reads TGTGCCAGCAGCTTGGCACAGGGAACAGGAAACACCATATATTTT. Translated, it gives CASSLAQGTGNTIYF. The full variable domain, with the rest looked up from reference TRBV5-5 and TRBJ1-3, is DAGVTQSPTHLIKTRGQQVTLRCSPISGHKSVSWYQQVLGQGPQFIFQYYEKEERGRGNFPDRFSARQFPNYSSELNVNALLLGDSALYLCASSLAQGTGNTIYFGEGSWLTVV.

V gene TRBV5-1 combines with J gene TRBJ2-3, with 8 bases identical to TRBD2. The junction had 14 bases not matched to a gene; V was cut back by 0 bases and J by 2 bases. This CDR3 is 19 amino acids long. In germline, CDR1 is SGHRS, CDR2 YFSETQ. CDR3 coding DNA: TGCGCCAGCAGCTTGGCACTAGCGGATGACCAACTAAACACAGATACGCAGTATTTT. Translated, it gives CASSLALADDQLNTDTQYF.

V usage is TRBV12-5 and J usage is TRBJ1-1, with D hard to call. The length of the CDR3 is 16 residues. V was shortened by 5 bases and J by 0 bases, with 16 bases between the two germline ends. Germline V gene sequence: CDR1 LGHNT, CDR2 FRNRAP. The CDR3 coding sequence is TGTGCTAGTGGTCCCAGTTTTCGCCTCATGAACACTGAAGCTTTCTTT. Translation: CASGPSFRLMNTEAFF.

This chain links TRBV7-3 with TRBJ1-6; D ambiguous. This CDR3 contains 14 residues. Trimming shortened V by 5 bases and J by 6 bases, and 11 bases separated the two germline ends. Germline lookup yields CDR1 SGHTA and CDR2 FQGTGA. CDR3 amino acids: CASSLRAGNSPLHF. The CDR3 DNA is TGTGCCAGCAGCCTGAGAGCGGGTAATTCACCCCTCCACTTT.

The chain uses TRBV11-2 and TRBJ1-6; 7 bases agree with TRBD1. The V gene end was trimmed by 1 base and the J gene end by 9 bases; junction bases not matched to a gene: 6. Germline loops: CDR1 SGHAT, CDR2 FQNNGV. The CDR3 totals 15 residues. CDR3 coding DNA: TGTGCCAGCAGCTTAGCGATGGGGACAGTTTCACCCCTCCACTTT. This codes for CASSLAMGTVSPLHF.

This chain joins TRBV11-2 and TRBJ1-1; D call uncertain. The ends were cut back, 8 bases at V and 1 base at J, with 14 bases in the middle. This CDR3 region has 14 residues. The germline V gene encodes CDR1 SGHAT and CDR2 FQNNGV. CDR3 bases: TGTGCCAGCGCTCCGGGGTATACGAACACTGAAGCTTTCTTT. Amino acids: CASAPGYTNTEAFF. Based on the CDR3 plus reference TRBV11-2 and TRBJ1-1, the full variable domain is EAGVAQSPRYKIIEKRQSVAFWCNPISGHATLYWYQQILGQGPKLLIQFQNNGVVDDSQLPKDRFSAERLKGVDSTLKIQPAKLEDSAVYLCASAPGYTNTEAFFGQGTRLTVV.

The gene calls are TRBV19 and TRBJ1-1, with no clear D. This CDR3 spans 15 amino acids. CDR1 is LNHDA, CDR2 SQIVND, per germline (reference sequence). V lost 6 bases, J lost 0 bases, and 14 bases lay in between. DNA of the CDR3: TGTGCCAGTAGGTACGCCCCGGAGGTGAACACTGAAGCTTTCTTT. This gives the protein CASRYAPEVNTEAFF.

This chain connects TRBV5-1 to TRBJ2-3; 9 bases are shared with TRBD1. V trimming: 3 bases; J trimming: 2 bases; junction bases outside the gene matches: 10. Germline V gene sequence: CDR1 SGHRS, CDR2 YFSETQ. This CDR3 spans 17 amino acids. The CDR3 DNA sequence: TGCGCCAGCAGCTCGGGGGACAGGGTACCAAACACAGATACGCAGTATTTT. This encodes CASSSGDRVPNTDTQYF.

The chain couples TRBV12-2 to TRBJ1-4. TRBV12-2 is described as a pseudogene. The CDR3 is 15 amino acids. This CDR3 is CASRLVGQSGGKLFF. CDR3 bases: TGTGCAAGTCGCTTAGTAGGGCAGTCGGGGGGAAAACTGTTTTTT.

The chain uses TRBV5-1 and TRBJ1-2; D remains unclear. V was cut by 4 bases and J by 5 bases, with 15 bases left in between. This CDR3 has 14 amino acids. CDR1 SGHRS and CDR2 YFSETQ come from the germline V gene. Here the CDR3 DNA reads TGCGCCAGCAGCCCTCGAGGCGACCCATATGGCTACACCTTC. It specifies CASSPRGDPYGYTF.